This T cell receptor (beta chain) was obtained from a study of OX40 agonist ivuxolimab in advanced cancers. TCRdb keeps only in-frame clones here, not all; method: immunoSEQ multiplex PCR. This repertoire shows tens of thousands of clones, 90% found once; its top ten account for under 12%. V was cut by 0 bases and J by 6 bases, with 6 bases left in between. Germline CDR1 LGHNT, CDR2 FRNRAP. This CDR3 contains 13 residues. The V call is TRBV12-5, the J call TRBJ2-1; D ambiguous. This specimen consisted of CD4+ or CD8+ T cells sorted from blood, obtained in a trial of the OX40 agonist ivuxolimab. The sequence was obtained from an adult with an advanced solid tumor such as melanoma, head and neck, liver or kidney cancer. CDR3 amino acids: CASGLVGINEQFF. The CDR3, as DNA: TGTGCTAGTGGTTTGGTAGGAATCAATGAGCAGTTCTTC.